One sample yielded the 20 T cell receptor beta chains listed below, sequenced in a study of OX40 agonist ivuxolimab in advanced cancers. The method was immunoSEQ multiplex PCR; TCRdb's version includes in-frame clones alone and lacks a portion of them. The sample lists about 25,000 clones; 78% were seen once. The starting material was CD4+ or CD8+ T cells sorted from blood, obtained in a trial of the OX40 agonist ivuxolimab. Receptors were obtained from an adult with an advanced solid tumor such as melanoma, head and neck, liver or kidney cancer.

This chain connects TRBV18 to TRBJ2-7; a weak D match, TRBD2 (6 bases). CDR3 size: 14 residues. Between the trimmed V and J ends, which lost 5 bases and 6 bases, there was a span of 17 bases. Germline CDR1 is KGHSH and CDR2 is LQKENI. CDR3 protein: CASSNSGGVGEQYF. In nucleotides, the CDR3 is TGTGCCAGCTCAAATTCCGGGGGAGTGGGCGAGCAGTACTTC.

This rearrangement joins TRBV7-2 to TRBJ2-5, with a possible D match to TRBD2 (6 bases). V was trimmed by 2 bases and J by 3 bases, leaving 19 bases between them. The CDR3 totals 17 residues. CDR1 and CDR2 from the germline V gene are SGHTA and FQGNSA. The CDR3 reads CASSLWGGAVLEETQYF. As DNA, the CDR3 is TGTGCCAGCAGCTTATGGGGCGGGGCGGTCCTAGAAGAGACCCAGTACTTC.

J is TRBJ2-3 and V is TRBV19, with TRBD2 as a possible D gene (7 bases). V was trimmed by 6 bases and J by 0 bases, leaving 13 bases between them. This CDR3 contains 15 residues. CDR1 and CDR2 (germline): LNHDA, SQIVND (reference sequence). This CDR3 is CASRDRGASTDTQYF. For the CDR3, the DNA is TGTGCCAGTAGGGATCGGGGGGCTAGCACAGATACGCAGTATTTT.

This clone was recorded only once. V usage is TRBV7-9 and J usage is TRBJ2-5; the match to TRBD1 covers 12 bases. The CDR3 consists of 16 residues. The V and J ends lost 4 bases and 7 bases, in that order; junction bases with no gene match: 10. Germline lookup yields CDR1 SEHNR and CDR2 FQNEAQ (reference sequence). The CDR3 reads CASSSGDRGRVLTQYF. As DNA, the CDR3 is TGTGCCAGCAGCTCTGGGGACAGGGGGCGGGTTCTGACCCAGTACTTC.

This sequence joins TRBV19 and TRBJ1-6; the D gene is possibly TRBD1 (6 bases). Germline values: CDR1 LNHDA, CDR2 SQIVND (reference sequence). The ends were cut back, 6 bases at V and 6 bases at J, with 15 bases in the middle. The CDR3 totals 15 residues. As DNA, the CDR3 is TGTGCCAGTAGAGGCTTGGGGGGCACTAATTCACCCCTCCACTTT. Protein: CASRGLGGTNSPLHF.

V is TRBV7-9 and J is TRBJ2-7; 8 bases align to TRBD2. Trimming cost V 2 bases and J 4 bases; bases outside gene matches: 4. This CDR3 comprises 14 residues. CDR1 is SEHNR, CDR2 FQNEAQ, per germline (reference sequence). This chain's CDR3 is CASSLHSGRYEQYF. The CDR3 DNA follows: TGTGCCAGCAGCTTACACAGCGGGAGATACGAGCAGTACTTC.

This clone is a singleton in its sample. The gene calls are TRBV6-1 and TRBJ2-2, with D possibly TRBD1 on 6 matching bases. The CDR3 length is 14 residues. CDR1 is MNHNS, CDR2 SASEGT, per germline. The V end lost 9 bases, the J end lost 0 bases, and 11 bases lay between the germline ends. As DNA, the CDR3 is TGTGCCAGTGAGGACAGATCGAACACCGGGGAGCTGTTTTTT. Translated: CASEDRSNTGELFF.

Regarding this clone: One end of the junction fails to match germline, which may point to a read error. This chain joins TRBV7-2 and TRBJ2-3; D call uncertain. CDR1 is SGHTA, CDR2 FQGNSA, per germline. The CDR3 runs 13 residues. The CDR3 here is CAGSIAWTDTQYF. The CDR3 DNA reads TGTGCCGGCAGCATCGCTTGGACAGATACGCAGTATTTT.

The J gene is TRBJ2-5, the V gene TRBV4-3; TRBD2 agrees at 8 bases. Trimming took 3 bases from V and 1 from J; bases not matched to a gene: 4. The germline CDR1 and CDR2 sequences are LGHNA and YSLEER. The CDR3 is made up of 15 amino acids. As DNA, the CDR3 is TGCGCCAGCAGCCAGGCACTAGCGGTCCAAGAGACCCAGTACTTC. It specifies CASSQALAVQETQYF.

This chain links TRBV28 with TRBJ1-2; D not resolved. This CDR3 has 14 amino acids. In germline, CDR1 is MDHEN, CDR2 SYDVKM. Trimming took off 6 bases at V and 6 bases at J, with 17 bases between the two ends. The CDR3 reads CASRIPGLRDGYTF. Written as DNA, the CDR3 is TGTGCCAGCAGAATTCCAGGCCTTAGAGATGGCTACACCTTC.

The genes are TRBV18 and TRBJ2-7; tentatively, D is TRBD1 (5 bases). Germline CDR1 reads KGHSH; CDR2 reads LQKENI. CDR3 length equals 14 residues. The ends were cut back, 2 bases at V and 2 bases at J, with 10 bases in the middle. CDR3 region: CASSPRQGTYEQYF. CDR3 in DNA: TGTGCCAGCTCACCAAGGCAGGGCACCTACGAGCAGTACTTC.

The genes are TRBV27 and TRBJ2-1; 9 bases are shared with TRBD2. After removal of 5 bases from V and 12 bases from J, the junction contained 5 bases not matched to a gene. This CDR3 spans 12 amino acids. Germline V lookup: CDR1 MNHEY, CDR2 SMNVEV (reference sequence). CDR3 amino acids: CASSTQAGGQFF. CDR3 DNA: TGTGCCAGCAGTACTCAAGCGGGGGGGCAGTTCTTC.

There are a few counts of this clone. This chain joins TRBV7-2 and TRBJ2-3; D assignment may be TRBD1 or TRBD2 (5 bases each). This CDR3 contains 13 residues. Trimming cost V 5 bases and J 8 bases, with 14 bases left between them. Per germline, CDR1 SGHTA and CDR2 FQGNSA. The CDR3 nucleotides are TGTGCCAGCAGCGAGGGACCTCGGGTTACGCAGTATTTT. It translates to CASSEGPRVTQYF.

V is TRBV5-1 and J is TRBJ1-2; D may be TRBD1 (6 bases). The CDR3 length is 15 residues. Between the trimmed V and J ends, which lost 2 bases and 3 bases, there was a span of 14 bases. CDR1 and CDR2 (germline): SGHRS, YFSETQ. CDR3 nucleotide sequence: TGCGCCAGCAGCTTCGATTCACAGGGCCACTATGGCTACACCTTC. Encoded protein: CASSFDSQGHYGYTF.

The V and J genes are TRBV19 and TRBJ1-4, with D unresolved. V was trimmed by 8 bases and J by 0 bases, leaving 13 bases between them. The CDR3 spans 15 residues. Germline V lookup: CDR1 LNHDA, CDR2 SQIVND (reference sequence). The DNA for the CDR3 is TGTGCCAGTGCTACCGGGTTTGCAACTAATGAAAAACTGTTTTTT. Translating gives CASATGFATNEKLFF.

V is TRBV19 and J is TRBJ2-7, with 8 positions matching TRBD2. With 3 bases clipped from V and 2 bases from J, the junction kept 6 bases outside the gene matches. Germline lookup yields CDR1 LNHDA and CDR2 SQIVND (reference sequence). This CDR3 is 15 amino acids long. CDR3: CASSISGGVAYEQYF. The CDR3 region has the DNA TGTGCCAGTAGTATCTCGGGGGGGGTCGCCTACGAGCAGTACTTC.

The chain couples TRBV10-2 to TRBJ1-1; TRBD1 matches 7 bases. CDR3 length: 14 amino acids. CDR1 and CDR2 from the germline V gene are WSHSY and SAAADI. The junction had 4 bases not matched to a gene; V was cut back by 5 bases and J by 1 base. The CDR3 region has the DNA TGCGCCAGCAGTAACGACAGGGCGAACACTGAAGCTTTCTTT. Residues: CASSNDRANTEAFF.

The chain combines TRBV28 with TRBJ1-6; weak D call: TRBD1 (6 bases). Germline V gene data show CDR1 as MDHEN and CDR2 as SYDVKM. The CDR3 is made up of 14 amino acids. V was pared by 5 bases and J by 7 bases, with 12 bases between. The CDR3 protein is CASSVQGGNSPLHF. The CDR3 DNA reads TGTGCCAGCAGTGTACAGGGCGGGAATTCACCCCTCCACTTT.

In regard to this clone: It is unclear where the CDR3 begins or ends on the DNA, so no DNA is shown, and the CDR3 is as TCRdb lists it. The chain employs TRBV21-1 and TRBJ1-5; TRBD1, the table's D call, was not compared with the DNA. TRBV21-1 is designated a pseudogene. The CDR3 has 15 residues if both end residues are counted. CDR3 sequence reads: CASSFVGQGNQPQHF.

The gene calls are TRBV6-4 and TRBJ2-2, with D possibly TRBD2 on 5 matching bases. Germline V lookup: CDR1 MRHNA, CDR2 SNTAGT. This CDR3 is 13 amino acids long. V lost 6 bases to trimming and J lost 7 bases, with 12 bases between them. Here the CDR3 DNA reads TGTGCCAGCAGCCCTCGAGGAGGCGGGGAGCTGTTTTTT. Encoded protein: CASSPRGGGELFF.